This TCR beta chain was retrieved from a study of Graves' ophthalmopathy and Graves' hyperthyroidism. Study results and caveats: Using a 13-signature model, the authors split ophthalmopathy from stable hyperthyroidism, with approximately 88% sensitivity and 81.08% specificity.

The CDR3 is 12 residues long. V was cut by 0 bases and J by 12 bases, with 8 bases left in between. Looked up from germline, CDR1 is MNHEY and CDR2 is SVGEGT. Amplification of TCR beta CDR3 regions used RNA transcripts. The workflow started with a first-round RT-PCR run with HTBI primers and then moved on to a second-round multiplex PCR. MiXCR, applied by TCRdb to the multiplex PCR reads, yields one record per CDR3 protein. Of 600,000 to 700,000 distinct CDR3 sequences detected, 35% to 50% appear once; the ten largest clones hold 3% to 3.5%. This clonotype was recorded at least ten times. Its antigen remains unidentified. The study enrolled ophthalmopathy donors with moderate-to-severe activity, CAS ≥3, NOSPECS ≥4 and duration under 3 months. Pregnant or lactating patients and those with other autoimmune diseases or uncontrolled infections were excluded. Serum thyroxine and TRAb, along with clinical symptoms, thyroid ultrasound and orbital computed tomography, were what diagnosis relied on.

The source is an adult man with Graves' ophthalmopathy. The sample taken for sequencing was peripheral blood. The V call is TRBV6-2 or TRBV6-3, the J call TRBJ1-4; D not resolved. DNA of the CDR3: TGTGCCAGCAGTTACTCGAACGGGCAACTGTTTTTT. Translated, it gives CASSYSNGQLFF.